The 10 T cell receptor beta chains below were found in one sample sequenced in a study of cytomegalovirus exposure and HLA in healthy donors. Researchers ran the PCR with 60 Vbeta and 13 Jbeta primers. The protocol was immunoSEQ multiplex PCR, while the TCRdb copy is restricted to in-frame clones and leaves out a portion. Of approximately 190,000 clones in the sample, 82% were seen once. Sample: PBMCs. These receptors all stem from a woman younger than 35 in good health and CMV-seronegative.

The chain employs TRBV9 and TRBJ1-4, with 9 nucleotides matching TRBD1. The germline gives CDR1 SGDLS, CDR2 YYNGEE. The CDR3 length is 20 residues. V shed 2 bases, J shed 3 bases, and the junction held 17 bases outside the gene matches. In DNA, the CDR3 is TGTGCCAGCAGCGTCGTCCCGGGACAGGGAAGATATACCTCTAATGAAAAACTGTTTTTT. Translating gives CASSVVPGQGRYTSNEKLFF.

V and J are TRBV5-1 and TRBJ2-7, with TRBD1 identical over 10 bases. With V trimmed by 4 bases and J by 2 bases, 3 bases remained unmatched. Germline V gene sequence: CDR1 SGHRS, CDR2 YFSETQ. This CDR3 is built from 14 residues. CDR3 nucleotides: TGCGCCAGCAGCCCCGGGACAGGGGCCTACGAGCAGTACTTC. Translating gives CASSPGTGAYEQYF.

CDR3 sequence reads: CASSLIAGGNEQFF. CDR3 coding DNA: TGTGCCAGCAGCTTAATAGCGGGAGGGAATGAGCAGTTCTTC. The chain combines TRBV7-9 with TRBJ2-1; 11 nucleotides align to TRBD2. V gave up 2 bases and J gave up 7 bases; unmatched junction bases: 1. This CDR3 spans 14 amino acids. Per germline, CDR1 SEHNR and CDR2 FQNEAQ (reference sequence).

The V gene is TRBV9, the J gene TRBJ2-2; D is possibly TRBD2 (6 bases). This CDR3 has 13 amino acids. Germline lookup yields CDR1 SGDLS and CDR2 YYNGEE. V dropped 1 base and J dropped 6 bases, with 7 bases sitting between them. The CDR3 protein is CASSVTGAGELFF. The CDR3 region has the DNA TGTGCCAGCAGCGTAACGGGAGCCGGGGAGCTGTTTTTT.

Only a few counts were recorded for this clone. The chain uses TRBV5-1 and TRBJ2-7; D is unclear. The CDR3 loop spans 14 amino acids. The germline V gene has CDR1 SGHRS and CDR2 YFSETQ. V lost 0 bases to trimming and J lost 3 bases, with 10 bases between them. As DNA, the CDR3 is TGCGCCAGCAGCTTGGCCGAACTTTACTACGAGCAGTACGTC. It specifies CASSLAELYYEQYV.

The gene calls are TRBV10-1 and TRBJ2-1, with 8 positions matching TRBD2. Germline CDR1 and CDR2: WNHNN and SYGVQD (reference sequence). The CDR3 covers 15 residues. V trimming: 5 bases; J trimming: 6 bases; junction bases outside the gene matches: 9. For the CDR3, the DNA is TGCGCCAGCAGTCAAAGGGGCGGGAGGACCAATGAGCAGTTCTTC. It encodes CASSQRGGRTNEQFF.

This clone was counted between two and nine times. The V call is TRBV27, the J call TRBJ2-1; the match to TRBD2 covers 14 bases. V lost 3 bases, J lost 5 bases, and 3 bases stayed unmatched. The CDR3 totals 16 residues. Germline-derived CDR1 and CDR2 are MNHEY and SMNVEV (reference sequence). CDR3 in DNA: TGTGCCAGCAGTTTGACTAGCGGGAGGGCCGACAATGAGCAGTTCTTC. Amino acid sequence: CASSLTSGRADNEQFF.

This rearrangement joins TRBV28 to TRBJ1-2; 7 bases map to TRBD1. The length of the CDR3 is 14 residues. The germline CDR1 and CDR2 sequences are MDHEN and SYDVKM. V shed 4 bases and J 4 bases; nucleotides not matched to a gene: 6. The CDR3 is CASSSPDRFYGYTF. CDR3 sequence (DNA): TGTGCCAGCAGTTCCCCGGACAGGTTCTATGGCTACACCTTC.

V and J are TRBV7-9 and TRBJ2-3; the match to TRBD2 covers 13 bases. Trimming cost V 5 bases and J 0 bases; bases outside gene matches: 5. CDR1 and CDR2 from the germline V gene are SEHNR and FQNEAQ (reference sequence). This CDR3 spans 17 amino acids. The CDR3 coding sequence is TGTGCCAGCAGCCTGGGGACTAGCGGGACAAGCACAGATACGCAGTATTTT. Amino acid sequence: CASSLGTSGTSTDTQYF.

The chain employs TRBV10-3 and TRBJ2-1, with 7 nucleotides matching TRBD2. Germline V gene data show CDR1 as ENHRY and CDR2 as SYGVKD. With 3 bases clipped from V and 5 bases from J, the junction kept 7 bases outside the gene matches. CDR3 size: 15 residues. In DNA form, the CDR3 reads TGTGCCATCAGTGAAGTCCGGGAGGTACACAATGAGCAGTTCTTC. Protein product: CAISEVREVHNEQFF.